The T cell receptor (beta chain) described here comes from a study of molecular identifiers for immune sequencing clone quantification. Across the whole study: Naive CD8 RNA (20,000 or 100,000 cells) was divided into five aliquots, with four sequenced.

With 4 bases clipped from V and 6 bases from J, the junction kept 6 bases outside the gene matches. The CDR3 is made up of 14 amino acids. Looked up from germline, CDR1 is SGHAT and CDR2 is FQNNGV. Only a few counts were recorded for this clonotype. Its antigen remains unknown. Sorting captured naive CD8 T cells as CD8+CD4-CCR7+CD45RA+. TCRdb fed the PCR reads into MiXCR, producing one record per CDR3 protein. This sample has 490,000 or so distinct CDR3 sequences; 20% to 25% occur once, and the top ten carry 0.7% to 1%. Study-wide points: Sharing of a barcode by identical TCR molecules could cause highly expanded clone sizes to be underestimated.

This TCR was sampled from a human donor in good health. Some libraries in this study had Jurkat cell RNA spiked in. Sequencing was done on a sample of naive CD8+ T cells from blood, with Jurkat cell RNA spiked in. Stated subset: FACS-sorted CD8+CD4-CCR7+CD45RA+ naive T cells. The rearrangement joins TRBV11-2 to TRBJ1-1, with 9 bases matching TRBD1. This chain's CDR3 is CASSSDRGLSEAFF. CDR3 in DNA: TGTGCCAGCAGCTCGGACAGGGGTCTCTCTGAAGCTTTCTTT.